This T cell receptor (beta chain) was documented in a study of lymphopenia after photon versus proton radiotherapy. Generated by immunoSEQ multiplex PCR, the TCRdb table keeps only in-frame clones and is missing some. The sample records under 75,000 clones, under 95% being singletons. CDR1 MNHNY and CDR2 SVGAGI come from the germline V gene (reference sequence). The CDR3 loop spans 14 amino acids. Deletions cut 8 bases from V and 0 bases from J, with 13 bases between. The input for sequencing was peripheral blood, taken from a patient treated with photon-based radiotherapy. This TCR was recovered from a woman in her forties with cholangiocarcinoma. The chain combines TRBV6-6 with TRBJ1-1; no clear D. The DNA for the CDR3 is TGTGCCAGCTCGCGCGCGAACATGAACACTGAAGCTTTCTTT. It specifies CASSRANMNTEAFF.